Listed below are T cell receptor beta chains from one sample, sequenced in a study of cytomegalovirus exposure and HLA in healthy donors. Method: immunoSEQ multiplex PCR; TCRdb's copy keeps in-frame clones and lacks some. The sample includes some 120,000 clones, 82% of them seen just once. The sequenced material came from PBMCs. Source of these receptors: a male donor in good health and CMV-seropositive. CDR3s include the opening cysteine and the closing phenylalanine or tryptophan.

TRBJ2-5,TRBV11-2,CASSLGDRGGETQYF
TRBJ2-7,TRBV15,CATSRVTYEQYF
TRBJ2-2,TRBV10-3,CAIGQGDTGELFF
-,TRBV19,CASSAGTVTYEQYF
TRBJ1-2,TRBV30,CAWRGAVEGFGYTF
TRBJ2-1,TRBV4-3,CASSQDLRSGSVNEQFF
TRBJ2-1,TRBV7-8,CASSLDLTSLSSYNEQFF
TRBJ2-1,TRBV29-1,CSVGTQHNEQFF
TRBJ2-7,TRBV4-3,CASSQDLGEAYEQYF
TRBJ1-4,TRBV5-4,CASSWDRTNEKLFF
TRBJ2-3,TRBV9,CASSGLSTDTQYF
TRBJ1-2,TRBV28,CASSFRGFYGYTF
TRBJ2-5,TRBV7-2,CASSSAGLETQYF
TRBJ2-7,TRBV5-1,CASSLDGGRAFEQYF
TRBJ1-2,TRBV27,CASSLTPSGDPFWYGYTF
TRBJ2-5,TRBV11-3,CASSLGGTSGTQETQYF
TRBJ1-4,TRBV7-9,CASRRETFGLTNEKLFF
TRBJ1-2,TRBV10-3,CAISGTEEGYGYTF
TRBJ2-3,TRBV7-9,CASSPRRGGGTDTQYF
TRBJ2-7,TRBV28,CASKIGTGLYEQYF
TRBJ2-1,TRBV15,CATSRPGLDQQFF
TRBJ2-5,TRBV2,CASSPEASRETQYF
TRBJ1-5,TRBV2,CASSGQGGRSNQPQHF